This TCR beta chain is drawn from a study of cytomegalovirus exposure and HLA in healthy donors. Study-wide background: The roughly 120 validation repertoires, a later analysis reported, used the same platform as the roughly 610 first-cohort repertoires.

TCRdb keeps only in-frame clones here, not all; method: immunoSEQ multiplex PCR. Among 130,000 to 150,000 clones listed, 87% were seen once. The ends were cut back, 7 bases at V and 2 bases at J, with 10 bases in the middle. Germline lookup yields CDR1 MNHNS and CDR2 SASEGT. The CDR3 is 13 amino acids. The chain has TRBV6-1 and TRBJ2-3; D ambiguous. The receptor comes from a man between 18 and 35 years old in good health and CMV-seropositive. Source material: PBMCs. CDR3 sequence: CASKLSPTDTQYF. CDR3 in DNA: TGTGCCAGCAAATTGAGCCCCACAGATACGCAGTATTTT.